These T cell receptor beta chains were read from a single sample in a study of response to subunit inactivated influenza vaccine. TCRdb called the RT-PCR reads again in MiXCR, with one record for every CDR3 protein. The profile covers 450,000 to 700,000 distinct CDR3 sequences, with 14% appearing a single time and around 10% taken by the ten largest. The sample consisted of PBMCs from blood, taken roughly 13 days after vaccination. These receptors came from a man in his forties or fifties who received an inactivated influenza vaccine. Each CDR3 is given with its conserved first and last residue. D genes are given only for firm matches. Where a row states a size, it is once, few, many or the class of an expanded clone; other rows omit it.

V: TRBV6-5; D: TRBD1; J: TRBJ2-7; size: few; length: 15; DNA: TGTGCCAGCAGTTACTCGAGCAGGGGGATCTACGAGCAGTACTTC; CDR3: CASSYSSRGIYEQYF
V: TRBV9; D: .; J: TRBJ2-6; size: few; length: 16; DNA: TGTGCCAGCAGCGTAGGGTCAAACTCTGGGGCCAACGTCCTGACTTTC; CDR3: CASSVGSNSGANVLTF
V: TRBV15; D: .; J: TRBJ1-2; size: .; length: 15; DNA: TGTGCCACCAGCAGAGAGAGCATAGGACTCTATGGCTACACCTTC; CDR3: CATSRESIGLYGYTF
V: TRBV30; D: TRBD2; J: TRBJ2-1; size: few; length: 15; DNA: TGTGCCTGGAGTACCGGGACTAGCGGCAACAATGAGCAGTTCTTC; CDR3: CAWSTGTSGNNEQFF
V: TRBV5-1; D: .; J: TRBJ2-2; size: few; length: 15; DNA: TGCGCCAGCAGCTTGGAATTGAGGGACACCGGGGAGCTGTTTTTT; CDR3: CASSLELRDTGELFF
V: TRBV6-1; D: TRBD2; J: TRBJ2-7; size: .; length: 19; DNA: TGTGCCAGCAGTGAAGCACCGGGACTAGCGGGAGCCACTACCTACGAGCAGTACTTC; CDR3: CASSEAPGLAGATTYEQYF
V: TRBV29-1; D: TRBD1; J: TRBJ2-2; size: .; length: 14; DNA: TGCAGCGTTTGGGGACAGGGGGGGACCGGGGAGCTGTTTTTT; CDR3: CSVWGQGGTGELFF
V: TRBV6-1; D: .; J: TRBJ1-1; size: .; length: 15; DNA: TGTGCCACCTCACCTAGGCGGACTTCGAACACTGAAGCTTTCTTT; CDR3: CATSPRRTSNTEAFF
V: TRBV5-1; D: TRBD1; J: TRBJ2-7; size: .; length: 15; DNA: TGCGCCTGCAGCTTGGACAGGGGGTCCTCCTACGAGCAGTACTTC; CDR3: CACSLDRGSSYEQYF
V: TRBV6-1; D: .; J: TRBJ2-2; size: few; length: 15; DNA: TGTGCCAGCGTCCGGACTTTCGCGAACACCGGGGAGCTGTTTTTT; CDR3: CASVRTFANTGELFF
V: TRBV28; D: .; J: TRBJ2-6; size: few; length: 15; DNA: TGTGCCAGCAGTTTCGGGAGCTCTGGGGCCAACGTCCTGACTTTC; CDR3: CASSFGSSGANVLTF
V: TRBV5-6; D: TRBD1; J: TRBJ2-5; size: few; length: 17; DNA: TGTGCCAGCAGCATAGGGACAGGGGGCGCTAGTGGAGAGACCCAGTACTTC; CDR3: CASSIGTGGASGETQYF
V: TRBV10-3; D: TRBD2; J: TRBJ2-2; size: few; length: 15; DNA: TGTGCCATCAGGGCTAGCGGGGGGAACACCGGGGAGCTGTTTTTT; CDR3: CAIRASGGNTGELFF
V: TRBV15; D: .; J: TRBJ2-7; size: few; length: 14; DNA: TGTGCCACCAGCAGAGACGGCGCTTCCTACGAGCAGTACTTC; CDR3: CATSRDGASYEQYF
V: TRBV4-3; D: .; J: TRBJ2-1; size: few; length: 15; DNA: TGCGCCAGCAGCCAAGACAGATACTCCTACAATGAGCAGTTCTTC; CDR3: CASSQDRYSYNEQFF
V: TRBV18; D: .; J: TRBJ1-1; size: few; length: 16; DNA: TGTGCCAGCTCACCATCCCTTAGAGGTGTGAACACTGAAGCTTTCTTT; CDR3: CASSPSLRGVNTEAFF
V: TRBV20-1; D: TRBD1; J: TRBJ1-2; size: .; length: 11; DNA: TGCAGTGCTACGACAGGGGTCGGCTACACCTTC; CDR3: CSATTGVGYTF
V: TRBV12-3/TRBV12-4; D: .; J: TRBJ1-2; size: .; length: 12; DNA: TGTGCCAGCCACACGGGGGACTATGGCTACACCTTC; CDR3: CASHTGDYGYTF
V: TRBV12-3/TRBV12-4; D: .; J: TRBJ1-2; size: few; length: 16; DNA: TGTGCCAGCACCGTTACAGGGACTCCCCCTAACTATGGCTACACCTTC; CDR3: CASTVTGTPPNYGYTF
V: TRBV5-1; D: TRBD2; J: TRBJ2-3; size: .; length: 17; DNA: TGCGCCAGCAGCTCCGGGACTAGCGGGGGGATTACAGATACGCAGTATTTT; CDR3: CASSSGTSGGITDTQYF
V: TRBV9; D: .; J: TRBJ1-4; size: .; length: 16; DNA: TGTGCCAGCAGCGCCTTTCAGGGATCCCTTAATGAAAAACTGTTTTTT; CDR3: CASSAFQGSLNEKLFF
V: TRBV29-1; D: .; J: TRBJ2-4; size: many; length: 12; DNA: TGCAGCGTTGAGATAGGGGCAAACATTCAGTACTTC; CDR3: CSVEIGANIQYF
V: TRBV3-1; D: .; J: TRBJ1-4; size: .; length: 16; DNA: TGTGCCAGCAGCCAGGGGGGAAGGGCGGCTAATGAAAAACTGTTTTTT; CDR3: CASSQGGRAANEKLFF
V: TRBV30; D: .; J: TRBJ1-4; size: .; length: 13; DNA: TGTGCCTGGAGTGTACAACCCGATGAAAAACTGTTTTTT; CDR3: CAWSVQPDEKLFF
V: TRBV5-1; D: .; J: TRBJ2-6; size: .; length: 19; DNA: TGCGCCAGCAGCTCCCCGACAGGCCTCGTCCACTCTGGGGCCAACGTCCTGACTTTC; CDR3: CASSSPTGLVHSGANVLTF
V: TRBV12-3/TRBV12-4; D: TRBD2; J: TRBJ2-5; size: few; length: 15; DNA: TGTGCCAGCAGCTATAGCGGGAGCCTCAAGGAGACCCAGTACTTC; CDR3: CASSYSGSLKETQYF
V: TRBV11-2; D: .; J: TRBJ1-1; size: few; length: 13; DNA: TGTGCCAGCAGCCAGATCTCCAGTAACCAAGCTTTCTTT; CDR3: CASSQISSNQAFF
V: TRBV27; D: .; J: TRBJ1-1; size: many; length: 13; DNA: TGTGCCAGCAGTTTAAAGGGAGACACTGAAGCTTTCTTT; CDR3: CASSLKGDTEAFF
V: TRBV15; D: .; J: TRBJ2-3; size: few; length: 21; DNA: TGTGCCACCAGCAGAGGAAGGTTTTGGGGGACAATTGTCGGAAGCACAGATACGCAGTATTTT; CDR3: CATSRGRFWGTIVGSTDTQYF
V: TRBV7-9; D: TRBD1; J: TRBJ2-7; size: few; length: 15; DNA: TGTGCCAGCAGCTTAGGGGGGACAGACTCCTACGAGCAGTACTTC; CDR3: CASSLGGTDSYEQYF
V: TRBV9; D: TRBD1; J: TRBJ1-4; size: many; length: 17; DNA: TGTGCCAGCAGCGTAGACGCACGGTCAGGGGGCGTTGAAAAACTGTTTTTT; CDR3: CASSVDARSGGVEKLFF
V: TRBV14; D: .; J: TRBJ1-1; size: .; length: 16; DNA: TGTGCCAGCAGCCAAGATGGGGGGGGCGCGAGCACTGAAGCTTTCTTT; CDR3: CASSQDGGGASTEAFF
V: TRBV30; D: .; J: TRBJ2-7; size: few; length: 15; DNA: TGTGCCTGGAGTGGGACAGCCAGAAGCTCCTACGAGCAGTACTTC; CDR3: CAWSGTARSSYEQYF
V: TRBV12-3/TRBV12-4; D: .; J: TRBJ2-1; size: many; length: 11; DNA: TGTGCCAGCAGTTCGGGACGAAGCCAGTTCTTC; CDR3: CASSSGRSQFF
V: TRBV12-3/TRBV12-4; D: .; J: TRBJ2-7; size: few; length: 17; DNA: TGTGCCAGCAGTTTAACCCCAACAGGGATCAAAACCTACGAGCAGTACTTC; CDR3: CASSLTPTGIKTYEQYF
V: TRBV6-2/TRBV6-3; D: .; J: TRBJ1-6; size: .; length: 16; DNA: TGTGCCAGCAGTTACCCGGGGGGCCTATTGAATTCACCCCTCCACTTT; CDR3: CASSYPGGLLNSPLHF
V: TRBV12-3/TRBV12-4; D: .; J: TRBJ2-7; size: many; length: 14; DNA: TGTGCCAGCAGTTTAGACTCAAGCTCCTACGAGCAGTACTTC; CDR3: CASSLDSSSYEQYF
V: TRBV5-1; D: TRBD2; J: TRBJ2-1; size: many; length: 16; DNA: TGCGCCAGCAGCTTTAGTTCCGGGACTAACTACAATGAGCAGTTCTTC; CDR3: CASSFSSGTNYNEQFF
V: TRBV7-8; D: .; J: TRBJ2-2; size: .; length: 15; DNA: TGTGCCAGCAGCCCATCTTCCGGTCTGGCCGGGGAGCTGTTTTTT; CDR3: CASSPSSGLAGELFF
V: TRBV4-3; D: TRBD1; J: TRBJ1-1; size: .; length: 18; DNA: TGCGCCAGCAGCCAGACCTGGAAGGGGACGACAGGGGGTACTGAAGCTTTCTTT; CDR3: CASSQTWKGTTGGTEAFF
V: TRBV20-1; D: .; J: TRBJ2-1; size: .; length: 15; DNA: TGCAGTGCTAGAGGAAGGGGTTTGGGATACAATGAGCAGTTCTTC; CDR3: CSARGRGLGYNEQFF
V: TRBV7-9; D: .; J: TRBJ2-7; size: few; length: 12; DNA: TGTGCCAGCAGGGCCGAGGCCTACGAGCAGTACTTC; CDR3: CASRAEAYEQYF
V: TRBV6-2/TRBV6-3; D: TRBD2; J: TRBJ2-7; size: .; length: 16; DNA: TGTGCCAGCAGTTACCAGGGAGCGGGAAGGATCTACGAGCAGTACTTC; CDR3: CASSYQGAGRIYEQYF
V: TRBV30; D: TRBD2; J: TRBJ2-3; size: .; length: 13; DNA: TGTGCCTGGATAAGCGGGACCACAGATACGCAGTATTTT; CDR3: CAWISGTTDTQYF
V: TRBV12-3/TRBV12-4; D: .; J: TRBJ1-1; size: few; length: 13; DNA: TGTGCCAGCAGTTTAGGGGGTCTAAATGAAGCTTTCTTT; CDR3: CASSLGGLNEAFF
V: TRBV29-1; D: TRBD1; J: TRBJ1-2; size: few; length: 12; DNA: TGCAGCGCCGGGACAGGGGGCCGTGGCTACACCTTC; CDR3: CSAGTGGRGYTF
V: TRBV3-1; D: .; J: TRBJ2-7; size: few; length: 13; DNA: TGTGCCAGCAGCCAGATACCCGGAGGCGAGCAGTACTTC; CDR3: CASSQIPGGEQYF
V: TRBV7-9; D: TRBD2; J: TRBJ2-4; size: many; length: 15; DNA: TGTGCCAGCAGCCCGTCGGGGGGTGCCAAAAACATTCAGTACTTC; CDR3: CASSPSGGAKNIQYF
V: TRBV12-3/TRBV12-4; D: .; J: TRBJ2-2; size: many; length: 14; DNA: TGTGCCAGCAGTTTAGGAGTGAACACCGGGGAGCTGTTTTTT; CDR3: CASSLGVNTGELFF
V: TRBV4-2; D: .; J: TRBJ2-1; size: few; length: 14; DNA: TGTGCCAGCAGCCAAGACCAAGGGGGAAATGAGCAGTTCTTC; CDR3: CASSQDQGGNEQFF
V: TRBV6-1; D: TRBD1; J: TRBJ2-7; size: .; length: 18; DNA: TGTGCCTCGGTATCCGGGACAGGGACAACTTGGGGCTCCTACGAGCAGTACTTC; CDR3: CASVSGTGTTWGSYEQYF
V: TRBV29-1; D: .; J: TRBJ1-1; size: many; length: 12; DNA: TGCAGCGTTACAGGGTGGAACACTGAAGCTTTCTTT; CDR3: CSVTGWNTEAFF
V: TRBV5-1; D: .; J: TRBJ2-1; size: few; length: 13; DNA: TGCGCCAGCGGGGGGGACAACTACAATGAGCAGTTCTTC; CDR3: CASGGDNYNEQFF
V: TRBV7-3; D: .; J: TRBJ2-3; size: .; length: 16; DNA: TGTGCCAGCAGCTTACCACTAGGGGGGCCGGGAGATACGCAGTATTTT; CDR3: CASSLPLGGPGDTQYF
V: TRBV12-3/TRBV12-4; D: .; J: TRBJ1-6; size: few; length: 12; DNA: TGTGCCAGCAGTTTTGGTCCGGGGGCCCTCCACTTT; CDR3: CASSFGPGALHF
V: TRBV7-2; D: TRBD1; J: TRBJ2-6; size: .; length: 15; DNA: TGTGCCAGCAGCGTGACAGGGGTCGGGGCCAACGTCCTGACTTTC; CDR3: CASSVTGVGANVLTF
V: TRBV6-2/TRBV6-3; D: .; J: TRBJ1-1; size: .; length: 12; DNA: TGTGCCAGCAGGGAGGGGTACACTGAAGCTTTCTTT; CDR3: CASREGYTEAFF